These 20 T cell receptor beta chains were sequenced from one sample in a study of blood T cell repertoires in COVID-19. Only in-frame clones appear in the TCRdb table, and some are missing; sequencing was by immunoSEQ multiplex PCR. This table has just under 350,000 clones, around 87% appearing once. Source material: peripheral blood. The receptor set was obtained from a woman aged 50 to 60 with COVID-19, enrolled during active disease.

This clone was detected once. J is TRBJ2-1 and V is TRBV19; 7 bases fit TRBD1. Looked up from germline, CDR1 is LNHDA and CDR2 is SQIVND (reference sequence). V dropped 7 bases and J dropped 8; count of bases not matched to a gene: 11. This CDR3 is built from 14 residues. This chain's CDR3 is CASNSGTANDEQFF. CDR3 coding DNA: TGTGCCAGTAACTCCGGGACAGCGAATGATGAGCAGTTCTTC.

The V and J genes are TRBV6-4 and TRBJ2-7, with D possibly being TRBD2 (11 bases). Trimming left V 2 bases short and J 3 bases short, with 29 bases between. Germline V lookup: CDR1 MRHNA, CDR2 SNTAGT. This CDR3 is 20 amino acids long. CDR3 protein: CASSDEQGQGGTSGCYEQYF. The CDR3 region has the DNA TGTGCCAGCAGTGACGAACAAGGACAGGGGGGGACTAGCGGATGCTACGAGCAGTACTTC.

The chain has TRBV18 and TRBJ2-3; D may be TRBD2 (5 bases). This CDR3 contains 18 residues. The V end was cut by 1 base, the J end by 1 base, with 18 bases between. Germline lookup yields CDR1 KGHSH and CDR2 LQKENI. The CDR3 protein is CASSPLLGSGLGTDTQYF. CDR3 bases: TGTGCCAGCTCACCACTCTTGGGGTCGGGGTTGGGCACAGATACGCAGTATTTT.

The V gene is TRBV9, the J gene TRBJ1-3, with D possibly matching TRBD1 (6 bases). Germline CDR1 reads SGDLS; CDR2 reads YYNGEE. This CDR3 spans 14 amino acids. The germline V and J ends were trimmed by 0 bases and 3 bases, with 7 bases remaining between them. CDR3 sequence reads: CASSVARGGNTIYF. CDR3 sequence (DNA): TGTGCCAGCAGCGTAGCCAGGGGTGGAAACACCATATATTTT.

The chain joins TRBV6-1 to TRBJ2-7, with D possibly being TRBD1 (7 bases). Germline V gene data show CDR1 as MNHNS and CDR2 as SASEGT. V lost 4 bases to trimming and J lost 4 bases, with 20 bases between them. The CDR3 consists of 16 residues. The CDR3 bases are TGTGCCAGCAGTGGCGGGACAGACCAAATTTCATACGAGCAGTACTTC. Translating gives CASSGGTDQISYEQYF.

This chain connects TRBV19 to TRBJ1-2, with TRBD1 matching 7 bases. This CDR3 region has 13 residues. Germline V gene lookup returns CDR1 LNHDA and CDR2 SQIVND (reference sequence). The junction had 3 bases not matched to a gene; V was cut back by 4 bases and J by 4 bases. The chain's CDR3 is CASSTSGGYGYTF. DNA for the CDR3: TGTGCCAGTAGTACCTCAGGGGGCTATGGCTACACCTTC.

The chain couples TRBV19 to TRBJ2-5; 11 bases line up with TRBD2. Germline loops: CDR1 LNHDA, CDR2 SQIVND (reference sequence). The CDR3 runs to 14 residues. V lost 11 bases and J lost 2; bases outside the gene matches: 7. The CDR3 sequence: CASRLAGNQETQYF. DNA for the CDR3: TGTGCCTCGCGACTAGCGGGGAATCAAGAGACCCAGTACTTC.

This chain's CDR3 is CASSLEGGGNQPQHF. CDR3 DNA sequence: TGCGCCAGCAGCTTGGAAGGGGGCGGCAATCAGCCCCAGCATTTT. This chain joins TRBV5-1 and TRBJ1-5; 7 bases fit TRBD1. Germline V gene sequence: CDR1 SGHRS, CDR2 YFSETQ. V shed 0 bases, J shed 2 bases, and the junction held 2 bases outside the gene matches. This CDR3 spans 15 amino acids.

CDR3 sequence reads: CASSLRARQLEAFF. The CDR3 DNA sequence: TGTGCCAGCAGCTTACGGGCCCGACAGCTTGAAGCTTTCTTT. The V gene is TRBV7-2, the J gene TRBJ1-1; TRBD1 might be the D (5 bases). Germline V gene sequence: CDR1 SGHTA, CDR2 FQGNSA. The CDR3 contains 14 residues. V shed 2 bases and J shed 7 bases, with 14 bases lying between them.

The V and J genes are TRBV11-2 and TRBJ1-1, with TRBD1 matching over 9 bases. This CDR3 contains 13 residues. Looked up from germline, CDR1 is SGHAT and CDR2 is FQNNGV. Losses at the gene ends were 7 bases for V and 6 bases for J; bases not matched to a gene: 6. The chain's CDR3 is CASTLDRGPEAFF. DNA of the CDR3: TGTGCCAGCACCTTGGACAGGGGTCCTGAAGCTTTCTTT.

The CDR3 loop reads CASSVQGQTYTEAFF. CDR3 nucleotide sequence: TGTGCCAGCAGCGTACAGGGTCAGACCTACACTGAAGCTTTCTTT. The chain has TRBV9 and TRBJ1-1; D may be TRBD1 (5 bases). Germline CDR1 and CDR2: SGDLS and YYNGEE. The CDR3 length is 15 residues. V gave up 1 base and J gave up 3 bases, with 13 bases separating them.

In its sample, this clone was seen a few times. The chain is built from TRBV5-1 and TRBJ1-5; the D is unclear. The CDR3 is 14 amino acids. Germline values: CDR1 SGHRS, CDR2 YFSETQ. V dropped 1 base and J dropped 8 bases, with 13 bases sitting between them. The CDR3 sequence: CASSLYGGAEPQHF. CDR3 DNA sequence: TGCGCCAGCAGCTTGTACGGTGGAGCCGAGCCCCAGCATTTT.

The chain joins TRBV7-2 to TRBJ2-7; 10 nucleotides align to TRBD1. Germline V gene sequence: CDR1 SGHTA, CDR2 FQGNSA. The CDR3 is made up of 14 amino acids. The V gene end was trimmed by 5 bases and the J gene end by 2 bases; junction bases not matched to a gene: 3. Written as DNA, the CDR3 is TGTGCCAGCAGCCTCGACAGGGGGCCCTACGAGCAGTACTTC. The encoded protein is CASSLDRGPYEQYF.

The V gene is TRBV19, the J gene TRBJ1-5; D uncertain. Germline loops: CDR1 LNHDA, CDR2 SQIVND (reference sequence). The V end was cut by 5 bases, the J end by 5 bases, with 7 bases between. CDR3 length: 12 residues. The CDR3: CASSRADQPQHF. The CDR3 nucleotides are TGTGCCAGTAGTCGAGCCGATCAGCCCCAGCATTTT.

This chain uses TRBV18 with TRBJ1-1; TRBD1 aligns across 12 bases. With V trimmed by 0 bases and J by 12 bases, 2 bases remained unmatched. CDR1 and CDR2 (germline): KGHSH, LQKENI. CDR3 length: 13 residues. The CDR3 reads CASSPPGQGASFF. The DNA of the CDR3 is TGTGCCAGCTCACCACCGGGACAGGGGGCTTCTTTCTTT.

The chain combines TRBV5-4 with TRBJ1-6, with D unresolved. The germline V gene has CDR1 SGHNT and CDR2 YYREEE (reference sequence). The CDR3 runs to 15 residues. V was trimmed by 0 bases and J by 8 bases, leaving 12 bases between them. CDR3 protein: CASSLELREDSPLHF. CDR3 DNA sequence: TGTGCCAGCAGCTTGGAATTGAGGGAGGATTCACCCCTCCACTTT.

The rearrangement uses TRBV4-1 and TRBJ1-2, with 8 nucleotides matching TRBD1. Germline assignment: CDR1 MGHRA and CDR2 YSYEKL. V lost 1 base and J lost 3; bases outside the gene matches: 13. The CDR3 consists of 18 residues. The DNA of the CDR3 is TGCGCCAGCAGCCAAGTCGGGGGAGGACAGGGACCGGACTATGGCTACACCTTC. This encodes CASSQVGGGQGPDYGYTF.

V gene TRBV7-2 combines with J gene TRBJ2-1, with D perhaps TRBD2 (5 bases). This CDR3 comprises 16 residues. Germline V gene lookup returns CDR1 SGHTA and CDR2 FQGNSA. The ends were cut back, 5 bases at V and 7 bases at J, with 21 bases in the middle. Here the CDR3 reads CASSPPRVGFSNEQFF. The CDR3 region has the DNA TGTGCCAGCAGCCCTCCGCGGGTTGGGTTTTCTAATGAGCAGTTCTTC.

The chain recombines TRBV21-1 with TRBJ2-7; the D call of TRBD1 is as the table states it, not checked on the DNA. TRBV21-1 is shown as a pseudogene. The length of the CDR3 is 14 residues. CDR3 amino acids: CASSKQGAPYEQYF. In DNA form, the CDR3 reads TGTGCCAGCAGCAAACAGGGGGCCCCCTACGAGCAGTACTTC.

This rearrangement joins TRBV3-1 (or the pseudogene TRBV3-2) to TRBJ2-1, with D tentatively TRBD2 (5 bases). The germline V and J ends were trimmed by 0 bases and 12 bases, with 12 bases remaining between them. CDR1 and CDR2 (germline): LGHDT, YNNKEL (reference sequence). CDR3 length: 13 amino acids. CDR3 residues: CASSQERYRGQFF. DNA for the CDR3: TGTGCCAGCAGCCAAGAACGGTATCGGGGGCAGTTCTTC.